A selection of T cell receptor beta chains follows, all from one sample in a study of breast tumors, draining lymph nodes, adjacent tissues. In TCRdb, the multiplex PCR reads were re-called with MiXCR into one record per CDR3 protein. Counted here are about 13,000 distinct CDR3 sequences, about 50% occurring once; the ten biggest clones make up approximately 40%. Sequencing was performed on tumor-adjacent breast tissue. These receptors were taken from a female donor with breast cancer. Some clones in this sample may be carry-over from other donors' samples. Each CDR3 is given with its conserved first and last residue. D genes are given only for firm matches. The size of a clone is reported for some rows only, either as once, few or many, or as a class for expanded clones.

size: once; D: -; J: TRBJ1-2; length: 13; V: TRBV5-1; DNA: TGCGCCAGCAGCTCGGGACCGAGCTATGGCTACACCTTC; CDR3: CASSSGPSYGYTF
size: -; D: -; J: TRBJ2-7; length: 19; V: TRBV14; DNA: TGTGCCAGCAGCCAAGTCCGGGGTACCGGACGGATGTTCTCCTACGAGCAGTACTTC; CDR3: CASSQVRGTGRMFSYEQYF
size: many; D: -; J: TRBJ2-2; length: 17; V: TRBV9; DNA: TGTGCCAGCAGCGCCCAGGGGGGGGCAGCGAACACCGGGGAGCTGTTTTTT; CDR3: CASSAQGGAANTGELFF
size: many; D: -; J: TRBJ1-5; length: 12; V: TRBV6-2/TRBV6-3; DNA: TGTGCCAGCGGGTTTAGCAATCAGCCCCAGCATTTT; CDR3: CASGFSNQPQHF
size: -; D: TRBD1; J: TRBJ1-1; length: 13; V: TRBV29-1; DNA: TGCAGCGTGGCGGGACAGCCGAACACTGAAGCTTTCTTT; CDR3: CSVAGQPNTEAFF
size: -; D: -; J: TRBJ2-2; length: 11; V: TRBV20-1; DNA: TGCAGTGCTAGGCGGACCGGGGAGCTGTTTTTT; CDR3: CSARRTGELFF
size: medium-sized; D: -; J: TRBJ1-3; length: 16; V: TRBV5-1; DNA: TGCGCCAGCAGCTTGAATTTCCGGAGCTCTGGAAACACCATATATTTT; CDR3: CASSLNFRSSGNTIYF
size: medium-sized; D: TRBD2; J: TRBJ2-1; length: 16; V: TRBV7-2; DNA: TGTGCCAGCAGCTCTCACCGACTAGCGGACACCAATGAGCAGTTCTTC; CDR3: CASSSHRLADTNEQFF
size: -; D: TRBD1; J: TRBJ1-3; length: 15; V: TRBV20-1; DNA: TGCAGTGCTCTTTTGGACAGGCTCTCTGGAAACACCATATATTTT; CDR3: CSALLDRLSGNTIYF
size: -; D: TRBD1; J: TRBJ2-7; length: 16; V: TRBV7-2; DNA: TGTGCCAGCAGCTTAGAATCGTACTGGGACAGCTACGGGCAGTACTTC; CDR3: CASSLESYWDSYGQYF
size: many; D: -; J: TRBJ1-2; length: 13; V: TRBV5-1; DNA: TGCGCCAGCAGCGGGACGGGGTTAGAAGGCTACACCTTC; CDR3: CASSGTGLEGYTF
size: -; D: -; J: TRBJ1-5; length: 14; V: TRBV5-4; DNA: TGTGCCAGCAGCCCCGGGGTTAATCATCAGCCCCAGCATTTT; CDR3: CASSPGVNHQPQHF
size: many; D: -; J: TRBJ2-3; length: 15; V: TRBV6-5; DNA: TGTGCCAGCAGAACGATGGGGCTCGGCACAGATACGCAGTATTTT; CDR3: CASRTMGLGTDTQYF
size: -; D: TRBD1; J: TRBJ2-5; length: 14; V: TRBV9; DNA: TGTGCCAGCAGCTCCGGACAGGGGGGGGAGACCCAGTCCTTC; CDR3: CASSSGQGGETQSF
size: -; D: -; J: TRBJ2-1; length: 12; V: TRBV6-2/TRBV6-3; DNA: TGTGCCAGCAGTTACTACAGCAATGAGCAGTTCTTC; CDR3: CASSYYSNEQFF
size: -; D: -; J: TRBJ2-7; length: 15; V: TRBV20-1; DNA: TGCAGTGCCAGCAGCTGGGACTTAGGTACCTACGAGCAGTACTTC; CDR3: CSASSWDLGTYEQYF
size: many; D: -; J: TRBJ2-7; length: 12; V: TRBV6-1; DNA: TGTGCCAGCAGTCGACAGGTATTTGAGCAGTACTTC; CDR3: CASSRQVFEQYF
size: many; D: -; J: TRBJ2-2; length: 15; V: TRBV6-1; DNA: TGTGCCAGCAGTGAAGTAGGGCAGGGCACCGGGGAGCTGTTTTTT; CDR3: CASSEVGQGTGELFF
size: many; D: TRBD1; J: TRBJ1-2; length: 13; V: TRBV28; DNA: TGTGCCAGCAGGGAACAGGGGGCTTGGGGCTACACCTTC; CDR3: CASREQGAWGYTF